Below, 20 T cell receptor beta chains from the same sample are listed, as sequenced in a study of blood T cell repertoires in COVID-19. The data were produced by immunoSEQ multiplex PCR, yet TCRdb's version contains in-frame clones alone and is incomplete. This table holds about 300,000 clones, roughly 80% found once. Sample: peripheral blood. All receptors come from a human donor with COVID-19, enrolled during active disease. The donor label of this sample is uncertain.

The chain is built from TRBV24-1 and TRBJ1-5, with D possibly being TRBD1 (6 bases). The CDR3 sequence is 14 residues long. Germline V lookup: CDR1 KGHDR, CDR2 SFDVKD. With 5 bases removed from V and 7 bases from J, the gap between germline ends came to 14 bases. The CDR3 loop is CATSGTGQGQPQHF. In DNA form, the CDR3 reads TGTGCCACCAGTGGTACAGGTCAGGGGCAGCCCCAGCATTTT.

This clone was detected once. The chain carries TRBV5-1 and TRBJ2-5, with 8 bases aligning to TRBD2. The CDR3 is made up of 15 amino acids. The junction had 5 bases not matched to a gene; V was cut back by 0 bases and J by 4 bases. Germline loops: CDR1 SGHRS, CDR2 YFSETQ. The CDR3: CASSLGGRRRETQYF. Written as DNA, the CDR3 is TGCGCCAGCAGCTTGGGCGGGAGGAGGCGAGAGACCCAGTACTTC.

For this clone: Relative to the germline gene, one junction end is altered; a read error may explain this. The chain is built from TRBV7-2 and TRBJ1-1; tentative D call: TRBD1 (6 bases). In germline, CDR1 is SGHTA, CDR2 FQGNSA. The CDR3 spans 14 residues. CDR3 sequence reads: CASSLRGGDTKAFF. The CDR3 nucleotides read TGTGCCAGCAGCTTACGGGGAGGGGACACTAAAGCTTTCTTT.

The chain employs TRBV28 and TRBJ1-6; TRBD1 matches at 8 bases. Germline V gene sequence: CDR1 MDHEN, CDR2 SYDVKM. The CDR3 is 15 amino acids. The ends lost 8 bases at V and 7 bases at J; junction bases unmatched: 10. The CDR3 sequence: CASSLVTGGNSPLHF. CDR3 nucleotides: TGTGCCAGCTCCCTTGTAACAGGGGGAAATTCACCCCTCCACTTT.

The chain employs TRBV29-1 and TRBJ1-4; D perhaps matches TRBD1 (5 bases). Trimming removed 4 bases from V and 8 bases from J, with 5 bases in between. The CDR3 covers 10 residues. Germline loops: CDR1 SQVTM, CDR2 ANQGSEA. CDR3: CSVAGEKLFF. CDR3 DNA: TGCAGCGTTGCAGGGGAAAAACTGTTTTTT. Supplemented by reference TRBV29-1 and TRBJ1-4, the full variable domain reads SAVISQKPSRDICQRGTSLTIQCQVDSQVTMMFWYRQQPGQSLTLIATANQGSEATYESGFVIDKFPISRPNLTFSTLTVSNMSPEDSSIYLCSVAGEKLFFGSGTQLSVL.

In this sample, this clone turned up once. This chain links TRBV3-1 (or the pseudogene TRBV3-2) with TRBJ2-1; TRBD2 agrees at 7 bases. Germline V gene sequence: CDR1 LGHDT, CDR2 YNNKEL (reference sequence). Unmatched junction bases numbered 6, after V lost 4 bases and J lost 0 bases. The CDR3 length is 16 residues. The DNA of the CDR3 is TGTGCCAGCAGCCCTAACCGGGACTACTCCTACAATGAGCAGTTCTTC. It encodes CASSPNRDYSYNEQFF.

The chain employs TRBV28 and TRBJ2-5; 13 bases map to TRBD2. The germline V gene has CDR1 MDHEN and CDR2 SYDVKM. The CDR3 consists of 17 residues. After removal of 6 bases from V and 1 base from J, the junction contained 8 bases not matched to a gene. CDR3: CASRWRLAGGLQETQYF. The CDR3, as DNA: TGTGCCAGCAGGTGGAGACTAGCGGGAGGACTCCAAGAGACCCAGTACTTC.

The genes are TRBV5-1 and TRBJ1-2, with TRBD1 matching over 7 bases. J lost 3 bases, V lost 3 bases, and 8 bases had no gene match. CDR3 length: 15 amino acids. Germline loops: CDR1 SGHRS, CDR2 YFSETQ. The CDR3 loop reads CASSWGKGGDYGYTF. In DNA, the CDR3 is TGCGCCAGCAGCTGGGGGAAAGGGGGCGACTATGGCTACACCTTC.

The chain recombines TRBV7-2 with TRBJ1-2; no definite D call. The CDR3 runs 15 residues. The V gene lost 6 bases and the J gene lost 0 bases, with 14 bases spanning the gap. The germline CDR1 and CDR2 sequences are SGHTA and FQGNSA. The CDR3 loop reads CASSLESSSNYGYTF. The DNA for the CDR3 is TGTGCCAGCAGTCTAGAGTCGTCTTCTAACTATGGCTACACCTTC.

This chain connects TRBV11-2 to TRBJ2-7; tentatively, D is TRBD1 (6 bases). Trimming cost V 4 bases and J 4 bases, with 20 bases left between them. This CDR3 region has 16 residues. Germline V gives CDR1 SGHAT, CDR2 FQNNGV. This CDR3 is CASSSPGAPEGYEQYF. DNA for the CDR3: TGTGCCAGCAGCTCCCCAGGGGCGCCCGAGGGTTACGAGCAGTACTTC.

The chain combines TRBV7-2 with TRBJ1-1; no clear D gene. The CDR3 has 12 residues. Trimming took off 1 base at V and 5 bases at J, with 5 bases between the two ends. CDR1 is SGHTA and CDR2 is FQGNSA in the germline V gene. The CDR3 DNA follows: TGTGCCAGCAGCTTAGTGCGAACTGAAGCTTTCTTT. The encoded protein is CASSLVRTEAFF.

The rearrangement uses TRBV5-4 and TRBJ2-2, with D perhaps matching TRBD2 (6 bases). V lost 2 bases to trimming and J lost 1 base, with 6 bases between them. CDR3 length equals 14 residues. From germline, CDR1 is SGHNT and CDR2 YYREEE (reference sequence). In DNA, the CDR3 is TGTGCCAGCAGCTTTAGCGGGAACACCGGGGAGCTGTTTTTT. Amino acid sequence: CASSFSGNTGELFF. The variable domain in full, with the rest retrieved from reference TRBV5-4 and TRBJ2-2, is ETGVTQSPTHLIKTRGQQVTLRCSSQSGHNTVSWYQQALGQGPQFIFQYYREEENGRGNFPPRFSGLQFPNYSSELNVNALELDDSALYLCASSFSGNTGELFFGEGSRLTVL.

This chain uses TRBV28 with TRBJ1-1; tentatively, D is TRBD1 (6 bases). The germline V gene encodes CDR1 MDHEN and CDR2 SYDVKM. The CDR3 loop spans 16 amino acids. V was shortened by 3 bases and J by 1 base, with 15 bases between the two germline ends. The CDR3 loop is CASSFPPAGANTEAFF. The CDR3 DNA reads TGTGCCAGCAGTTTCCCGCCAGCAGGGGCGAACACTGAAGCTTTCTTT. The full variable domain, in which reference TRBV28 and TRBJ1-1 provide the parts outside the CDR3, is DVKVTQSSRYLVKRTGEKVFLECVQDMDHENMFWYRQDPGLGLRLIYFSYDVKMKEKGDIPEGYSVSREKKERFSLILESASTNQTSMYLCASSFPPAGANTEAFFGQGTRLTVV.

The V call is TRBV14, the J call TRBJ1-5; 8 nucleotides line up with TRBD1. CDR3 length equals 19 residues. Germline trimming cut 5 bases from V and 0 bases from J; bases unmatched to any gene: 15. Germline CDR1 and CDR2: SGHDN and FVKESK. CDR3 sequence reads: CASSYIRQGPPYSNQPQHF. The CDR3 DNA is TGTGCCAGCAGCTATATAAGACAGGGGCCCCCTTATAGCAATCAGCCCCAGCATTTT.

This chain uses TRBV7-3 with TRBJ2-3; D ambiguous. V shed 4 bases and J shed 6 bases, with 8 bases lying between them. Germline V gives CDR1 SGHTA, CDR2 FQGTGA. This CDR3 is 12 amino acids long. CDR3: CASSSPEDTQYF. The CDR3 region has the DNA TGTGCCAGCAGCTCGCCGGAGGATACGCAGTATTTT.

The chain couples TRBV2 to TRBJ2-1, with 8 nucleotides matching TRBD2. The V segment lost 2 bases and the J segment 5 bases; nucleotides outside the gene matches: 5. The CDR3 is made up of 15 amino acids. Germline lookup yields CDR1 SNHLY and CDR2 FYNNEI. CDR3 region: CASSESSGVNNEQFF. CDR3 sequence (DNA): TGTGCCAGCAGTGAAAGTAGCGGGGTAAACAATGAGCAGTTCTTC.

V usage is TRBV6-5 and J usage is TRBJ1-1, with D possibly TRBD1 on 6 matching bases. The germline V and J ends were trimmed by 7 bases and 3 bases, with 12 bases remaining between them. Germline CDR1 reads MNHEY; CDR2 reads SVGAGI. The CDR3 covers 13 residues. CDR3 bases: TGTGCCAGCATTCTCAGGGGAGACACTGAAGCTTTCTTT. Amino acids: CASILRGDTEAFF.

The chain employs TRBV9 and TRBJ2-2, with D tentatively TRBD2 (6 bases). CDR1 is SGDLS, CDR2 YYNGEE, per germline. The V end lost 0 bases, the J end lost 0 bases, and 9 bases lay between the germline ends. The CDR3 runs to 16 residues. CDR3 nucleotide sequence: TGTGCCAGCAGCGTAGGGGGGGTCGCGAACACCGGGGAGCTGTTTTTT. It encodes CASSVGGVANTGELFF.

J is TRBJ1-2 and V is TRBV28; 10 bases fit TRBD1. Germline V CDR1 and CDR2: MDHEN, SYDVKM. The CDR3 is 15 amino acids. V lost 8 bases, J lost 5 bases, and 11 bases stayed unmatched. This CDR3 is CASSAPGQGRYGYTF. The CDR3 DNA follows: TGTGCCAGCTCTGCACCGGGACAGGGGCGGTATGGCTACACCTTC.

The V and J genes are TRBV28 and TRBJ2-3, with D possibly matching TRBD2 (6 bases). The CDR3 is made up of 15 amino acids. The V and J ends lost 4 bases and 2 bases respectively, with 13 bases between them. CDR1 is MDHEN, CDR2 SYDVKM, per germline. CDR3 amino acids: CASSSTGVDTDTQYF. The CDR3 nucleotides read TGTGCCAGCAGTTCAACGGGAGTTGACACAGATACGCAGTATTTT.